These T cell receptor beta chains were read from a single sample in a study of resident and recirculating memory T cells in vitiligo. Measured with immunoSEQ multiplex PCR; TCRdb has only the in-frame clones, and not every one. Of roughly 40,000 clones listed, approximately 91% are singletons. Input material: blood. The receptor source for this set is a male donor with vitiligo. The CDR3 runs from the conserved cysteine through the conserved F or W. D genes are given only for firm matches. Expanded clones get a size class; other rows say once, few or many, or leave the size out.

abundance	v_gene	d_gene	j_gene	CDR3nt	CDR3aa
once	TRBV9	.	TRBJ2-3	TGTGCCAGCAGCCCCCCGTCACGGGGAGGACGAGATACGCAGTATTTT	CASSPPSRGGRDTQYF
.	TRBV29-1	.	TRBJ2-3	TGCAGCGTTGCTAGAGTAGGAGGCGATACGCAGTATTTT	CSVARVGGDTQYF
once	TRBV29-1	.	TRBJ2-7	TGCAGCGTTGAAGACGCTACCTCCTACGAGCAGTACTTC	CSVEDATSYEQYF
.	TRBV9	TRBD2	TRBJ2-1	TGTGCCAGCAGCGTCGCGGGGGACGCCTACAATGAGCAGTTCTTC	CASSVAGDAYNEQFF
.	TRBV18	.	TRBJ2-1	TGTGCCAGCTCTCCAGGGCGCATTCCCTACAATGAGCAGTTCTTC	CASSPGRIPYNEQFF
.	TRBV6-5	.	TRBJ1-6	TGTGCCAGCCGCGGGACTCAAAATTCACCCCTCCACTTT	CASRGTQNSPLHF
.	TRBV18	TRBD1	TRBJ2-5	TGTGCCAGCTCACCCCCGCAGGGGGCTTGGGAGACCCAGTACTTC	CASSPPQGAWETQYF
.	TRBV7-8	.	TRBJ1-4	TGTGCCAGCCGAATCGGGGGTTCGGCGACTAATGAAAAACTGTTTTTT	CASRIGGSATNEKLFF
.	TRBV5-1	.	TRBJ2-3	TGCGCCAGCAGCTTGGCACAGAACTTAGATACGCAGTATTTT	CASSLAQNLDTQYF
few	TRBV5-6	TRBD2	TRBJ2-3	TGTGCCAGCAGCGCTGCAACTAGCGGGGGGACCGCTAGCACAGATACGCAGTATTTT	CASSAATSGGTASTDTQYF
.	TRBV11-2	TRBD2	TRBJ2-1	TGTGCCAGCAGCTTAAGCTTACTAGCGGGGGTATATGAGCAGTTCTTC	CASSLSLLAGVYEQFF
.	TRBV5-6	TRBD1	TRBJ2-7	TGTGCCAGCAGAAAAGGAACAGGGGGCATCGAAGAGCAGTACTTC	CASRKGTGGIEEQYF
few	TRBV11-2	.	TRBJ2-7	TGTGCCAGCAGCTTAGGGCCGAACTACGAGCAGTACTTC	CASSLGPNYEQYF
.	TRBV29-1	.	TRBJ1-2	TGCAGCGTTCAGGCGGGTAACTATGGCTACACCTTC	CSVQAGNYGYTF
.	TRBV7-3	.	TRBJ1-1	TGTGCCAGCAGCCCGACTCCGGGGGGGGAAGCTTTCTTT	CASSPTPGGEAFF
.	TRBV19	TRBD1	TRBJ2-2	TGTGCCAGTAGTGGCTCCGACAGGGGACCTAACCGCGGTTGGTTCGGGGAGCTGTTTTTT	CASSGSDRGPNRGWFGELFF